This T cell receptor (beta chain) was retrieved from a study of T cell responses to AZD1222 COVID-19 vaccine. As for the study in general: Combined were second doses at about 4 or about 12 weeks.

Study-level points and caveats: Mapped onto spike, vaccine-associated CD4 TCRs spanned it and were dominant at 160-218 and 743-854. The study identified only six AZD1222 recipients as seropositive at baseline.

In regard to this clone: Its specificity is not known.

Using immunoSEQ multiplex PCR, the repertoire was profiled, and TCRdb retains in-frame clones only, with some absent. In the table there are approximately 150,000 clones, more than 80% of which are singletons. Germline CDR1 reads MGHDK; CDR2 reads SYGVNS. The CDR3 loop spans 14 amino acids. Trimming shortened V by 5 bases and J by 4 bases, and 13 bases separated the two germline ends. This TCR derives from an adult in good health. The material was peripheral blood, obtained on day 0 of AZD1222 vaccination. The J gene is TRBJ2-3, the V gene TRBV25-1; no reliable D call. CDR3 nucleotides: TGTGCCAGCAGTCCCCAGCAGTATCCAGATACGCAGTATTTT. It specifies CASSPQQYPDTQYF.